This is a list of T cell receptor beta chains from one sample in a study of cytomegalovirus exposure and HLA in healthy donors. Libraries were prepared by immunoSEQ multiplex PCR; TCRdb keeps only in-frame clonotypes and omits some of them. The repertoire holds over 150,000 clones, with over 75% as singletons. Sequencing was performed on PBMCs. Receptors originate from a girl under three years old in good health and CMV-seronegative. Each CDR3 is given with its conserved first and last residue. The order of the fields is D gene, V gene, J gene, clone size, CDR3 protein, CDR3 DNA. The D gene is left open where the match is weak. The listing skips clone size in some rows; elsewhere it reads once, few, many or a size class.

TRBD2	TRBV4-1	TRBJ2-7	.	CASSQYNRVGTKHYEQYF	TGCGCCAGCAGCCAATACAACCGTGTGGGGACTAAACACTACGAGCAGTACTTC
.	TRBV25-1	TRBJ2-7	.	CASSVEHFYEQYF	TGTGCCAGCAGTGTTGAGCATTTCTACGAGCAGTACTTC
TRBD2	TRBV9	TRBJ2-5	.	CASSVAGSRGTIPGETQYF	TGTGCCAGCAGCGTAGCGGGGTCGCGGGGGACCATCCCGGGAGAGACCCAGTACTTC
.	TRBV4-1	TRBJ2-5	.	CASSQGNQVPQETQYF	TGCGCCAGCAGCCAAGGAAATCAGGTCCCCCAAGAGACCCAGTACTTC
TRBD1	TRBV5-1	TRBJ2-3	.	CASSPGTATSTDTQYF	TGCGCCAGCAGCCCCGGGACAGCAACTAGCACAGATACGCAGTATTTT
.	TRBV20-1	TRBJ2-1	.	CRPLGYNEQFF	TGCAGACCACTAGGTTACAATGAGCAGTTCTTC
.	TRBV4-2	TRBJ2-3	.	CASSQKAVSPDTQYF	TGTGCCAGCAGCCAAAAAGCGGTTTCCCCAGATACGCAGTATTTT
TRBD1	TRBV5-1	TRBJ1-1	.	CASSLRGSQGVLNTEAFF	TGCGCCAGCAGCTTAAGGGGGTCGCAGGGGGTTCTGAACACTGAAGCTTTCTTT
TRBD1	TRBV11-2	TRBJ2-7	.	CASSFGTGVSYEQYF	TGTGCCAGCAGCTTCGGGACAGGGGTTTCCTACGAGCAGTACTTC
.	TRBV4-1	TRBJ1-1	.	CASSHGAQNTEAFF	TGCGCCAGCAGCCATGGGGCCCAGAACACTGAAGCTTTCTTT
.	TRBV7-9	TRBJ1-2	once	CSSSPKGLAQLYTF	TGTTCCAGCAGCCCGAAGGGACTGGCTCAACTCTACACCTTC
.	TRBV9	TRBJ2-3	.	CASSVVSGRTDTQYF	TGTGCCAGCAGCGTGGTTAGCGGCCGCACAGATACGCAGTATTTT
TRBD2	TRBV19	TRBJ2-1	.	CASSIARERGWYNEQFF	TGTGCCAGTAGTATAGCCCGAGAGCGGGGGTGGTACAATGAGCAGTTCTTC
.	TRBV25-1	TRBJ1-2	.	CASSGGLEDGYTF	TGTGCCAGCAGTGGAGGGCTAGAGGATGGCTACACCTTC
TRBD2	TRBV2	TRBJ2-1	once	CASGSGGPTYNEQFF	TGTGCCAGCGGGAGCGGGGGCCCTACCTACAATGAGCAGTTCTTC
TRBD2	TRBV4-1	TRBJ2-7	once	CASSQTFGTNYEQYF	TGCGCCAGCAGCCAAACATTCGGGACTAACTACGAGCAGTACTTC
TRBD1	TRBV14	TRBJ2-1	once	CASSLGSGQPLNEQFF	TGTGCCAGCAGCCTCGGGTCGGGACAGCCCCTCAATGAGCAGTTCTTC
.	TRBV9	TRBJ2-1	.	CASSVTPDINLANEQFF	TGTGCCAGCAGCGTAACCCCCGACATAAACCTCGCCAATGAGCAGTTCTTC
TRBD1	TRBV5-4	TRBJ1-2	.	CASSLQGPYGHTF	TGTGCCAGCAGCTTACAGGGGCCCTATGGCCACACCTTC
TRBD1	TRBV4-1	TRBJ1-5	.	CASSHPGQARQPQHF	TGCGCCAGCAGCCATCCTGGACAGGCACGGCAGCCCCAGCATTTT
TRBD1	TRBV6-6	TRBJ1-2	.	CASSYGSGGAEGYTF	TGTGCCAGCAGTTACGGGTCAGGGGGCGCTGAGGGCTACACCTTC
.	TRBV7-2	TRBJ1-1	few	CASSLVRVGNTEAFF	TGTGCCAGCAGCTTAGTCCGGGTCGGGAACACTGAAGCTTTCTTT
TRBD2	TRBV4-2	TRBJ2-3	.	CASSQEGTSPDTQYF	TGTGCCAGCAGCCAAGAAGGGACTAGCCCAGATACGCAGTATTTT
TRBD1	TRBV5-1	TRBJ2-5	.	CASSRTGDETQYF	TGCGCCAGCAGCAGGACAGGGGATGAGACCCAGTACTTC
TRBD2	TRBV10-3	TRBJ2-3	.	CAISRDYTDTQYF	TGTGCCATCAGCCGGGACTACACAGATACGCAGTATTTT
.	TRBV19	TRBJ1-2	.	CASSPAASPFGYTF	TGTGCCAGTAGCCCCGCGGCGAGCCCCTTTGGCTACACCTTC
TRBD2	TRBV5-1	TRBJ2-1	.	CASSLSGSSNEQFF	TGCGCCAGCAGTCTTAGCGGGAGTAGTAATGAGCAGTTCTTC
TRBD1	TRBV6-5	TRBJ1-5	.	CASRLQGSNQPQHF	TGTGCCAGCAGATTACAGGGGAGCAATCAGCCCCAGCATTTT
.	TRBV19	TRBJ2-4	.	CASSEQGIIQYF	TGTGCCAGTAGTGAACAGGGAATCATTCAGTACTTC
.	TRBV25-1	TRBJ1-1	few	CASSEYRGGDTEAFF	TGTGCCAGCAGTGAATATAGGGGAGGGGACACTGAAGCTTTCTTT
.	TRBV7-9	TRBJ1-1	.	CASSLGRGEFGNTEAFF	TGTGCCAGCAGCTTAGGGCGGGGGGAGTTTGGGAACACTGAAGCTTTCTTT
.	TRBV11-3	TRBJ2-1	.	CASSPPNFRQSSYNEQFF	TGTGCCAGCAGCCCCCCGAACTTTCGACAGTCAAGCTACAATGAGCAGTTCTTC
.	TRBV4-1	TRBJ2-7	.	CASSLGFGEKTYEQYF	TGCGCCAGCAGCCTCGGATTTGGGGAGAAAACCTACGAGCAGTACTTC
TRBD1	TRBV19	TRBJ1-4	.	CASSIRGRSSHATNEKLFF	TGTGCCAGTAGTATTAGGGGGCGGTCGTCCCACGCAACTAATGAAAAACTGTTTTTT
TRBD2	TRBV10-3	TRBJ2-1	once	CAISDSRLANNEQFF	TGTGCCATCAGTGATTCCCGACTAGCCAACAATGAGCAGTTCTTC
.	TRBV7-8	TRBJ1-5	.	CASSLRGPNQPQHF	TGTGCCAGCAGTCTGCGGGGCCCCAATCAGCCCCAGCATTTT
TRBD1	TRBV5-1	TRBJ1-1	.	CASSSGTDFKMNTEAFF	TGCGCCAGCAGCTCCGGGACAGACTTTAAGATGAACACTGAAGCTTTCTTT
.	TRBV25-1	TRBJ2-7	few	CASSVQGGNEQYF	TGTGCCAGCAGTGTACAGGGGGGGAACGAGCAGTACTTC
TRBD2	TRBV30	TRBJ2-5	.	CAWSVGMGGETQYF	TGTGCCTGGAGTGTCGGAATGGGGGGGGAGACCCAGTACTTC